Shown below are 28 T cell receptor beta chains from a single sample sequenced in a study of glioma-infiltrating T cells. Amplification of TCR alpha and beta CDR3 regions from RNA used iRepertoire nested multiplex PCR. TCRdb reprocessed the multiplex PCR reads with MiXCR, giving one entry per CDR3 protein. The sample shows around 120,000 distinct CDR3 sequences, roughly a quarter of them seen only once. The sequencing sample was made of glioma tissue, nonneoplastic brain tissue, or PBMCs (not recorded which). Every receptor here comes from a human donor with low-grade glioma or glioblastoma, undergoing nonglioma brain surgery, or in good health (not recorded which).

The V gene is TRBV29-1, the J gene TRBJ1-1; no firm D call. The germline V gene encodes CDR1 SQVTM and CDR2 ANQGSEA. The germline V and J ends were trimmed by 3 bases and 2 bases, with 13 bases remaining between them. There are 14 residues in the CDR3. This CDR3 is CSVEESVLNTEAFF. CDR3 DNA: TGCAGCGTTGAGGAATCCGTGTTAAACACTGAAGCTTTCTTT. Together with reference TRBV29-1 and TRBJ1-1, the CDR3 gives the full variable domain: SAVISQKPSRDICQRGTSLTIQCQVDSQVTMMFWYRQQPGQSLTLIATANQGSEATYESGFVIDKFPISRPNLTFSTLTVSNMSPEDSSIYLCSVEESVLNTEAFFGQGTRLTVV.

As regards this clonotype: A much larger clone is a single base away; this may be a read error. The genes are TRBV7-3 and TRBJ1-1; D gene unclear. Germline V gene data show CDR1 as SGHTA and CDR2 as FQGTGA. This CDR3 has 13 amino acids. The V end was cut by 5 bases, the J end by 0 bases, with 7 bases between. The CDR3 spells CASSRKVNTEAFF. The CDR3, as DNA: TGTGCCAGCAGCCGGAAGGTGAACACTGAAGCTTTCTTT.

This clonotype was counted at least ten times. The chain couples TRBV11-2 to TRBJ2-3, with a weak D call TRBD1 (6 bases). V was shortened by 5 bases and J by 1 base, with 16 bases between the two germline ends. The CDR3 has 16 residues. From germline, CDR1 is SGHAT and CDR2 FQNNGV. The CDR3 DNA is TGTGCCAGCAGCACCCCCTGGGGGCGGGGCACAGATACGCAGTATTTT. Its protein is CASSTPWGRGTDTQYF. Supplemented by reference TRBV11-2 and TRBJ2-3, the full variable domain reads EAGVAQSPRYKIIEKRQSVAFWCNPISGHATLYWYQQILGQGPKLLIQFQNNGVVDDSQLPKDRFSAERLKGVDSTLKIQPAKLEDSAVYLCASSTPWGRGTDTQYFGPGTRLTVL.

The CDR3 bases are TGTGCCAGCAGAAAGGACGGGAACTATGGCTACACCTTC. This codes for CASRKDGNYGYTF. The chain has TRBV2 and TRBJ1-2; D is ambiguous. CDR1 is SNHLY and CDR2 is FYNNEI in the germline V gene. The V end lost 6 bases, the J end lost 2 bases, and 10 bases lay between the germline ends. The CDR3 consists of 13 residues.

The chain employs TRBV4-2 and TRBJ2-3; D is perhaps TRBD2 (6 bases). CDR1 LGHNA and CDR2 YNFKEQ come from the germline V gene. The CDR3 sequence is 18 residues long. V gave up 1 base and J gave up 4 bases, with 21 bases separating them. CDR3 loop: CASSQAGRTNTRSDTQYF. The CDR3 DNA reads as TGTGCCAGCAGCCAAGCGGGGAGGACTAATACCAGGTCAGATACGCAGTATTTT.

This clonotype was counted only a few times. V gene TRBV4-1 combines with J gene TRBJ2-1; a weak D match, TRBD2 (5 bases). The CDR3 extends over 13 amino acids. Trimming cost V 1 base and J 10 bases, with 11 bases left between them. Germline V gene data show CDR1 as MGHRA and CDR2 as YSYEKL. CDR3 residues: CASSQGPGLEQFF. The CDR3 DNA reads as TGCGCCAGCAGCCAAGGTCCAGGACTGGAGCAGTTCTTC.

The chain has TRBV4-1 and TRBJ2-3; tentatively, D is TRBD2 (7 bases). The CDR3 loop spans 15 amino acids. Per the germline V gene, CDR1 is MGHRA and CDR2 is YSYEKL. V lost 4 bases to trimming and J lost 1 base, with 12 bases between them. CDR3 sequence (DNA): TGCGCCAGCAGCCGGGGGGGGGCCCGCACAGATACGCAGTATTTT. Its translation is CASSRGGARTDTQYF.

This clonotype appeared a few times. This chain connects TRBV7-2 to TRBJ2-7, with TRBD2 matching over 8 bases. This CDR3 region has 15 residues. Germline V gene lookup returns CDR1 SGHTA and CDR2 FQGNSA. J gave up 0 bases and V 2 bases, and 3 bases lay outside the gene matches. The CDR3 coding sequence is TGTGCCAGCAGCTTATTGGGGACTAGCTCCTACGAGCAGTACGTC. Protein product: CASSLLGTSSYEQYV.

Turning to this clonotype: A junction end diverges from the germline sequence, so it may reflect a read error. The chain is built from TRBV3-1 and TRBJ1-1; D ambiguous. Per germline, CDR1 LGHDT and CDR2 YNNKEL (reference sequence). The CDR3 contains 13 residues. CDR3 sequence reads: CASSLGGNTEALF. The CDR3 DNA is TGTGCCAGCAGCCTGGGCGGGAACACTGAAGCTTTATTT.

In its sample, this clonotype was seen a few times. V is TRBV7-8 and J is TRBJ1-1, with D tentatively TRBD1 (5 bases). This CDR3 comprises 15 residues. Germline-derived CDR1 and CDR2 are SGHVS and FQNEAQ. Trimming stripped 1 base from V and 7 bases from J, with 16 bases between. This chain's CDR3 is CASSLEGRVKNEAFF. CDR3 DNA: TGTGCCAGCAGCTTAGAGGGCAGGGTGAAAAATGAAGCTTTCTTT.

The V and J genes are TRBV7-2 and TRBJ2-2, with D perhaps TRBD2 (5 bases). The V end lost 1 base, the J end lost 1 base, and 7 bases lay between the germline ends. Germline CDR1 SGHTA, CDR2 FQGNSA. CDR3 length equals 15 residues. CDR3 DNA: TGTGCCAGCAGCTTAGAGCGGAAGAACACCGGGGAGCTGTTTTTT. This translates into CASSLERKNTGELFF.

This clonotype was counted ten times or more. The DNA of the CDR3 is TGTGCCAGCAGCTTAGGCCCCCCTAACAGAAATCAGCCCCAGCATTTT. Amino acid sequence: CASSLGPPNRNQPQHF. The genes are TRBV7-2 and TRBJ1-5; unclear D gene. The CDR3 is 16 amino acids. Per the germline V gene, CDR1 is SGHTA and CDR2 is FQGNSA. Trimming cost V 1 base and J 4 bases, with 14 bases left between them.

This clonotype was observed many times. The J gene is TRBJ1-1, the V gene TRBV2; no reliable D call. Trimming took off 6 bases at V and 7 bases at J, with 18 bases between the two ends. The germline V gene has CDR1 SNHLY and CDR2 FYNNEI. This CDR3 comprises 14 residues. The CDR3 bases are TGTGCCAGCAGACCCACCGTTACTCTGGGTGAAGCTTTCTTT. This codes for CASRPTVTLGEAFF.

This clonotype has just a few counts. The chain carries TRBV15 and TRBJ2-5; 7 bases match TRBD1. J was trimmed by 9 bases and V by 0 bases; bases with no gene match: 7. CDR3 length: 14 residues. The germline gives CDR1 LNHNV, CDR2 YYDKDF (reference sequence). In DNA form, the CDR3 reads TGTGCCACCAGCAGAGATCGGCAGCAGGGGGCCCAGTACTTC. Translation: CATSRDRQQGAQYF.

As concerns this clonotype: The junction does not match germline at one end; this may be a read error. This chain uses TRBV2 with TRBJ1-1; D is perhaps TRBD1 (5 bases). The CDR3 has 14 residues. CDR1 SNHLY and CDR2 FYNNEI come from the germline V gene. The CDR3 sequence is CASSERAGSTKAFF. As DNA, the CDR3 is TGTGCCAGCAGTGAGAGGGCAGGGTCCACTAAAGCTTTCTTT.

The gene calls are TRBV14 and TRBJ2-1, with 11 bases matching TRBD2. Germline CDR1 reads SGHDN; CDR2 reads FVKESK. The CDR3 contains 16 residues. Germline trimming cut 4 bases from V and 8 bases from J; bases unmatched to any gene: 10. CDR3 sequence (DNA): TGTGCCAGCAGCCTCCTGGGTAGCGGGGGGGCGTATGAGCAGTTCTTC. Residues: CASSLLGSGGAYEQFF.

J is TRBJ2-1 and V is TRBV7-2, with 7 bases fitting TRBD2. V gave up 2 bases and J gave up 0 bases; unmatched junction bases: 1. The CDR3 is 15 amino acids. CDR1 is SGHTA, CDR2 FQGNSA, per germline. The CDR3 DNA follows: TGTGCCAGCAGCTTACGCGGGAGCTCCTACAATGAGCAGTTCTTC. Amino acid sequence: CASSLRGSSYNEQFF.

This clonotype appeared a single time. V gene TRBV2 combines with J gene TRBJ1-6; D gene ambiguous. Trimming removed 10 bases at V and 3 bases at J, with 10 bases between. The CDR3 is made up of 13 amino acids. The V gene's germline CDR1 is SNHLY and CDR2 FYNNEI. In nucleotides, the CDR3 is TGTGCCAACAATGGTGACTATAATTCACCCCTCCACTTT. The encoded protein is CANNGDYNSPLHF.

The chain has TRBV10-1 and TRBJ2-3, with D possibly being TRBD2 (6 bases). This CDR3 is built from 14 residues. Germline V gene lookup returns CDR1 WNHNN and CDR2 SYGVQD (reference sequence). V shed 6 bases and J shed 0 bases, with 10 bases lying between them. The CDR3, as DNA: TGCGCCAGCAGGCCCGGGGGTAGCACAGATACGCAGTATTTT. The encoded protein is CASRPGGSTDTQYF.

This clonotype was seen only a few times. V usage is TRBV19 and J usage is TRBJ2-5, with 7 bases fitting TRBD1. The germline CDR1 and CDR2 sequences are LNHDA and SQIVND (reference sequence). The junction had 12 bases not matched to a gene; V was cut back by 4 bases and J by 7 bases. The CDR3 has 15 amino acids. Here the CDR3 DNA reads TGTGCCAGTAGTACCACGCCGACAGGGCCCGGGACCCAGTACTTC. It is translated as CASSTTPTGPGTQYF. Looking up the rest from reference TRBV19 and TRBJ2-5 gives the full variable domain: DGGITQSPKYLFRKEGQNVTLSCEQNLNHDAMYWYRQDPGQGLRLIYYSQIVNDFQKGDIAEGYSVSREKKESFPLTVTSAQKNPTAFYLCASSTTPTGPGTQYFGPGTRLLVL.

The V call is TRBV24-1, the J call TRBJ2-5; 14 bases align to TRBD2. The CDR3 runs 17 residues. V was clipped by 2 bases and J by 4 bases; unmatched bases: 5. Germline CDR1 KGHDR, CDR2 SFDVKD. CDR3 loop: CATSDSRLAGGRETQYF. DNA of the CDR3: TGTGCCACCAGTGATTCCCGACTAGCGGGGGGGCGAGAGACCCAGTACTTC.

This clonotype was found many times. This chain joins TRBV6-1 and TRBJ1-1; D perhaps matches TRBD1 (6 bases). Germline CDR1 is MNHNS and CDR2 is SASEGT. CDR3 length equals 18 residues. Trimming pared 6 bases from V and 5 bases from J, leaving 28 bases between. CDR3 in amino acids: CASRPLTGIGKGVTEAFF. The CDR3 region has the DNA TGTGCCAGCAGGCCCCTCACAGGGATCGGTAAAGGAGTGACTGAAGCTTTCTTT.

The rearrangement joins TRBV7-8 to TRBJ2-1; 7 bases match TRBD1. CDR3 length: 17 amino acids. The V gene end was trimmed by 2 bases and the J gene end by 1 base; junction bases not matched to a gene: 8. CDR1 SGHVS and CDR2 FQNEAQ come from the germline V gene. In DNA form, the CDR3 reads TGTGCCAGCAGCTTAAGTCGGGACAGACCATCCTACAATGAGCAGTTCTTC. This codes for CASSLSRDRPSYNEQFF.

This clonotype appeared a single time. The rearrangement links TRBV2 to TRBJ2-5; possibly TRBD2 for D (7 bases). The V gene lost 5 bases and the J gene lost 3 bases, with 13 bases spanning the gap. This CDR3 spans 14 amino acids. Germline CDR1 is SNHLY and CDR2 is FYNNEI. The CDR3 DNA reads as TGTGCCAGCAGTCCTAAGGGGGGGGAAGAGACCCAGTACTTC. Translated, it gives CASSPKGGEETQYF.

The rearrangement joins TRBV19 to TRBJ1-2; 9 bases match TRBD1. The CDR3 spans 13 residues. From germline, CDR1 is LNHDA and CDR2 SQIVND (reference sequence). V shed 4 bases, J shed 5 bases, and the junction held 2 bases outside the gene matches. The CDR3 here is CASSTGQGYGYTF. The CDR3 DNA sequence: TGTGCCAGTAGTACGGGACAGGGATATGGCTACACCTTC.

This clonotype was seen ten or more times. This rearrangement joins TRBV7-2 to TRBJ1-1, with 11 bases lining up with TRBD1. The CDR3 totals 16 residues. Trimming cost V 1 base and J 0 bases; bases outside gene matches: 1. Germline-derived CDR1 and CDR2 are SGHTA and FQGNSA. The CDR3 DNA reads as TGTGCCAGCAGCTTAGGGACAGGGGGCTTGAACACTGAAGCTTTCTTT. It is translated as CASSLGTGGLNTEAFF.

This clonotype came up a few times. The chain uses TRBV20-1 and TRBJ2-3; D might be TRBD2 (6 bases). Germline V gene sequence: CDR1 DFQATT, CDR2 SNEGSKA (reference sequence). CDR3 length equals 13 residues. V dropped 0 bases and J dropped 6 bases, with 10 bases sitting between them. The CDR3 coding sequence is TGCAGTGCTAGAGAGCGGGGCTTGGATACGCAGTATTTT. Translated: CSARERGLDTQYF.

This clonotype was picked up many times. The chain carries TRBV6-1 and TRBJ2-1; no reliable D call. This CDR3 region has 12 residues. V lost 10 bases, J lost 2 bases, and 9 bases lay in between. Germline loops: CDR1 MNHNS, CDR2 SASEGT. CDR3 in amino acids: CATPLTYNEQFF. For the CDR3, the DNA is TGTGCCACCCCTCTTACCTACAATGAGCAGTTCTTC.